This is a list of T cell receptor beta chains from one sample in a study of cytomegalovirus exposure and HLA in healthy donors. Repertoires were generated with immunoSEQ multiplex PCR, while TCRdb's copy carries only in-frame clones and drops some. The table has more than 85,000 clones, roughly 80% seen once; the top ten hold roughly 8.2%. The source material was PBMCs. These receptors were collected from a woman aged 45-65 years in good health and CMV-seropositive. The CDR3 runs from the conserved cysteine through the conserved F or W. The D gene is left open where the match is weak. Clone size appears in some rows only: once, few, many, or a class for an expanded clone.

D	length	V	size	J	CDR3	DNA
.	13	TRBV19	.	TRBJ2-3	CASSIDPAGLKYF	TGTGCCAGTAGTATAGACCCCGCAGGGCTTAAGTATTTT
.	16	TRBV7-3	.	TRBJ2-1	CASSLNRRGGLNEQFF	TGTGCCAGCAGCTTAAATCGGAGGGGGGGGCTAAATGAGCAGTTCTTC
.	15	TRBV27	.	TRBJ1-5	CASSLYRGPNQPQHF	TGTGCCAGCAGTTTATATCGGGGTCCGAATCAGCCCCAGCATTTT
.	10	TRBV29-1	few	TRBJ1-1	CSVAGVEAFF	TGCAGCGTTGCAGGGGTTGAAGCTTTCTTT
TRBD1	14	TRBV18	.	TRBJ1-1	CASSPPDRGAEAFF	TGTGCCAGCTCACCGCCAGACAGGGGGGCTGAAGCTTTCTTT
.	14	TRBV7-9	few	TRBJ2-7	CASSFTGLTYEQYF	TGTGCCAGCAGCTTTACAGGTTTAACATACGAGCAGTACTTC
.	15	TRBV7-9	.	TRBJ1-3	CASSGGGPSGNTIYF	TGTGCCAGCAGTGGGGGAGGGCCCTCTGGAAACACCATATATTTT
.	13	TRBV19	few	TRBJ2-7	CASSITGSYEQYF	TGTGCCAGTAGTATTACAGGGTCCTACGAGCAGTACTTC
TRBD2	14	TRBV4-1	.	TRBJ2-5	CASSQFERGETQYF	TGCGCCAGCAGCCAATTCGAGCGGGGGGAGACCCAGTACTTC
.	15	TRBV14	.	TRBJ1-4	CASSQVRGSGEKLFF	TGTGCCAGCAGCCAAGTGAGAGGCTCGGGTGAAAAACTGTTTTTT
TRBD1	16	TRBV7-3	few	TRBJ2-3	CASSPTRQGSTDTQYF	TGTGCCAGCAGCCCTACTCGACAGGGCAGCACAGATACGCAGTATTTT
TRBD2	14	TRBV7-3	few	TRBJ2-1	CASSLLTAGDEQFF	TGTGCCAGCAGCTTACTAACCGCGGGAGATGAGCAGTTCTTC
TRBD2	16	TRBV7-9	.	TRBJ2-7	CSSIDIGGTSGYEQYF	TGTTCCAGCATCGATATTGGCGGGACTAGCGGCTACGAGCAGTACTTC
TRBD2	19	TRBV4-3	.	TRBJ2-1	CASSQVSGGQPGRRNEQFF	TGCGCCAGCAGCCAAGTAAGCGGGGGGCAACCCGGCCGAAGGAATGAGCAGTTCTTC
.	15	TRBV5-1	.	TRBJ2-5	CASSMDTTLGETQYF	TGCGCCAGCAGCATGGACACTACCCTAGGCGAGACCCAGTACTTC
.	15	TRBV4-3	few	TRBJ1-4	CASSQDPDRREKLFF	TGCGCCAGCAGCCAAGACCCCGACAGGCGGGAAAAACTGTTTTTT
.	14	TRBV7-2	.	TRBJ1-2	CASSSHRGDYGYTF	TGTGCCAGCAGCTCGCATCGGGGTGACTATGGCTACACCTTC
.	15	TRBV11-2	.	TRBJ2-3	CASSLGRAWTDTQYF	TGTGCCAGCAGCTTAGGCAGGGCTTGGACAGATACGCAGTATTTT
TRBD2	17	TRBV7-6	few	TRBJ2-5	CASSLGKFLRGIETQYF	TGTGCCAGCAGCTTAGGCAAATTTTTGCGGGGGATAGAGACCCAGTACTTC
TRBD1	11	TRBV20-1	.	TRBJ2-7	CSAQGTGWQYF	TGCAGTGCTCAAGGGACAGGGTGGCAGTACTTC
.	14	TRBV29-1	.	TRBJ1-6	CSANMDTYNSPLHF	TGCAGCGCGAACATGGACACCTATAATTCACCCCTCCACTTT
.	13	TRBV6-1	.	TRBJ1-1	CASSITLNTEAFF	TGTGCCAGCAGTATCACTCTGAACACTGAAGCTTTCTTT